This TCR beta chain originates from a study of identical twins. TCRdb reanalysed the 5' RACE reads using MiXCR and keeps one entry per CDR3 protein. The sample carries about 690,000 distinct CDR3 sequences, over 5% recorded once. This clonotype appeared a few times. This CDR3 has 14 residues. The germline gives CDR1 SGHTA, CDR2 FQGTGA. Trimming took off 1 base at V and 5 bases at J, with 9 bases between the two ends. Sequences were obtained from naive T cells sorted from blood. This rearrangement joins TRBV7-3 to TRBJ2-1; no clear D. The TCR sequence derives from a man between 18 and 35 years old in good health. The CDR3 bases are TGTGCCAGCAGCTTAATGGGGTCGGACAATGAGCAGTTCTTC. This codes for CASSLMGSDNEQFF.